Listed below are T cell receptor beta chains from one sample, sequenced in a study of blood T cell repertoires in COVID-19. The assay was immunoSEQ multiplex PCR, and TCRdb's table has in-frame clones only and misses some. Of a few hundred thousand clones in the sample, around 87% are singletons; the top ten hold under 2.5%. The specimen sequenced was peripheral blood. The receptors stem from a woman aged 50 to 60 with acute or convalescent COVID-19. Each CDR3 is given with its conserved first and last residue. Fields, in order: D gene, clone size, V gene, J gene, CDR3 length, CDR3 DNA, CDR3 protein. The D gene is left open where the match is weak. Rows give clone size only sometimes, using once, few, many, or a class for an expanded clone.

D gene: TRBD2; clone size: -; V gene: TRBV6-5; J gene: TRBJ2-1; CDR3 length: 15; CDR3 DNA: TGTGCCAGCATTCCCCCGACTAGCGGGAGTATCGGGCAGTTCTTC; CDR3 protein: CASIPPTSGSIGQFF
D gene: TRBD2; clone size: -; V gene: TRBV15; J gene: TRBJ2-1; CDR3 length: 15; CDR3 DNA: TGTGCCACCAGCAGAGGAGGAGCGACTAGCGTCGAGCAGTTCTTC; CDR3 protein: CATSRGGATSVEQFF
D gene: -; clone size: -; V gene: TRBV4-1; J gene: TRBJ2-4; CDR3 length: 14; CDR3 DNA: TGCGCCAGCAGCCAAGCGGGGGTGGGGAACATTCAGTACTTC; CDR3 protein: CASSQAGVGNIQYF
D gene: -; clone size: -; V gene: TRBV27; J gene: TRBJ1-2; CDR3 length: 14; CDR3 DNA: TGTGCCAGCAGCACGACACGATATAACTATGGCTACACCTTC; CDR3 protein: CASSTTRYNYGYTF
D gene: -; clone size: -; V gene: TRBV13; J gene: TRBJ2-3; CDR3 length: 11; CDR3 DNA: TGTGCCAGCAGTAACACAGATACGCAGTATTTT; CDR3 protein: CASSNTDTQYF
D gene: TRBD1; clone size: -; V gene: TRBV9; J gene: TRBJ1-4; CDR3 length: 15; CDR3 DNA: TGTGCCAGCAGCGTAGACAGGGGCCCAAATGAAAAACTGTTTTTT; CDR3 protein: CASSVDRGPNEKLFF
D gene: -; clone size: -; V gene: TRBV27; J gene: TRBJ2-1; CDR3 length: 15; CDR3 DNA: TGTGCCAGCAGCCCTACAGTAAGCTCCTACAATGAGCAGTTCTTC; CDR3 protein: CASSPTVSSYNEQFF
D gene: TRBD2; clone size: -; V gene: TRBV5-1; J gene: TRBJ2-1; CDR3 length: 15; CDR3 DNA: TGCGCCAGCAGCTTTTTACTAGCGAATAACAATGAGCAGTTCTTC; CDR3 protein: CASSFLLANNNEQFF
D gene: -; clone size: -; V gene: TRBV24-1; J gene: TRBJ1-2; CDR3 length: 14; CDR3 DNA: TGTGCCACCAGTGAGCAGGGGCTGAACTATGGCTACACCTTC; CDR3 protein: CATSEQGLNYGYTF
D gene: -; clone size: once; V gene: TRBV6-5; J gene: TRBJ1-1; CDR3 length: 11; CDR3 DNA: TGTGCCAGCAAGCAGAACACTGAAGCTTTCTTT; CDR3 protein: CASKQNTEAFF
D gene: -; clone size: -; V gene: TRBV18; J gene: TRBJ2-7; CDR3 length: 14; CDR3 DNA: TGTGCCAGCTCACCTCCGGGTCTCGCCTACGAGCAGTACTTC; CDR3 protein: CASSPPGLAYEQYF